The sequence of this TCR beta chain was determined in a study of T-cell reconstitution after alpha-beta-depleted transplantation in children. This CDR3 has 17 residues. From germline, CDR1 is SEHNR and CDR2 FQNEAQ (reference sequence). With 0 bases clipped from V and 7 bases from J, the junction kept 11 bases outside the gene matches. General study points: Hyperexpanded clones declined; after one year, newly produced T cells mostly supplied diversity. Surviving recipient T cells and intrathymic progenitors accounted for some patients' high TCRbeta diversity at day 60. Reported findings indicate that, about two months after transplant, alpha-beta T cells came from several hundred expanded clones, which were derived from non-depleted graft cells.

Preparing the TCRbeta library involved the use of unique molecular identifiers. MiXCR, run by TCRdb on the PCR reads, gives a single entry per CDR3 protein. The table records 300,000 to 350,000 distinct CDR3 sequences, around 25% of them present only once. As to this clonotype: The antigen is undetermined.

V is TRBV7-9 and J is TRBJ2-7; 11 nucleotides match TRBD2. The sequenced sample was PBMCs, mostly from graft donor cells, obtained 180 days after TCRalphabeta/CD19-depleted stem cell transplant. The receptor was derived from a male patient aged 10 to 17 who had a stem cell transplant for acute lymphoblastic leukemia, so the T cells may come from the graft donor. The CDR3 sequence is CASSLAAAGLADLEQYF. Here the CDR3 DNA reads TGTGCCAGCAGCTTAGCGGCAGCGGGACTAGCGGACCTAGAGCAGTACTTC. Combining the CDR3 with reference TRBV7-9 and TRBJ2-7 gives the whole variable domain DTGVSQNPRHKITKRGQNVTFRCDPISEHNRLYWYRQTLGQGPEFLTYFQNEAQLEKSRLLSDRFSAERPKGSFSTLEIQRTEQGDSAMYLCASSLAAAGLADLEQYFGPGTRLTVT.